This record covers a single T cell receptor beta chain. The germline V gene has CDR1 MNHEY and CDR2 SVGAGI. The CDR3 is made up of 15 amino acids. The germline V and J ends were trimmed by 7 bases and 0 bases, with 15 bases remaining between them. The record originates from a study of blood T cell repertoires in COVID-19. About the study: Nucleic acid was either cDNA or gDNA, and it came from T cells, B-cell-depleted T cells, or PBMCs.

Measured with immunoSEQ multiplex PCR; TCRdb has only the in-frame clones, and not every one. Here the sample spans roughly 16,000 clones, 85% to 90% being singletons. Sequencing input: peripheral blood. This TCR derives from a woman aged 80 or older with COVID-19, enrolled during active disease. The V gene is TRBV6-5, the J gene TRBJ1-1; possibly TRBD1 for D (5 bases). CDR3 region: CASTYGGGLNTEAFF. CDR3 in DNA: TGTGCCAGCACCTACGGCGGGGGTTTGAACACTGAAGCTTTCTTT.